The 32 T cell receptor beta chains reported below all come from one sample, sequenced in a study of PD-1 blockade in mismatch repair-deficient tumors. Documented time point: roughly ten-day in vitro stimulation with candidate neoantigen peptide 4. Using immunoSEQ multiplex PCR, the repertoire was profiled, and TCRdb retains in-frame clones only, with some absent. The repertoire holds more than 11,000 clones, with 84% as singletons. What these receptors recognize is not known. This specimen was cells cultured in vitro, taken from a patient treated with pembrolizumab. Every receptor here comes from an adult with mismatch repair-deficient cancer.

This clone was detected a few times. One end of the junction varies from germline; a read error may be responsible. The rearrangement joins TRBV7-2 to TRBJ1-5; possible D gene TRBD1, 5 bases. Per germline, CDR1 SGHTA and CDR2 FQGNSA. This CDR3 has 13 residues. The CDR3 protein is CASTLQDQGPQHF. CDR3 in DNA: TGTGCCAGCACCTTACAGGACCAGGGGCCCCAGCATTTT.

The chain has TRBV6-5 and TRBJ1-1; D might be TRBD1 (5 bases). In germline, CDR1 is MNHEY, CDR2 SVGAGI. CDR3 length: 14 amino acids. V was pared by 7 bases and J by 0 bases, with 12 bases between. CDR3 protein: CASKAGTVNTEAFF. The CDR3 DNA reads as TGTGCCAGCAAGGCCGGGACGGTGAACACTGAAGCTTTCTTT.

The chain recombines TRBV28 with TRBJ1-5; 7 bases map to TRBD1. Germline trimming cut 2 bases from V and 0 bases from J; bases unmatched to any gene: 7. Germline assignment: CDR1 MDHEN and CDR2 SYDVKM. The CDR3 sequence is 17 residues long. In DNA, the CDR3 is TGTGCCAGCAGTTTACCACGGGACAGATATAGCAATCAGCCCCAGCATTTT. It codes for CASSLPRDRYSNQPQHF.

In its sample, this clone was seen a few times. This chain joins TRBV4-1 and TRBJ2-7; D gene ambiguous. In germline, CDR1 is MGHRA, CDR2 YSYEKL. Trimming took 0 bases from V and 2 from J, leaving 11 bases between them. The CDR3 is 15 residues long. The CDR3 bases are TGCGCCAGCAGCCAAGATCCAAGTCCTACCTACGAGCAGTACTTC. Residues: CASSQDPSPTYEQYF.

This chain connects TRBV11-2 to TRBJ2-3; no clear D. The germline V gene encodes CDR1 SGHAT and CDR2 FQNNGV. This CDR3 has 13 amino acids. Trimming removed 3 bases from V and 3 bases from J, with 7 bases in between. This chain's CDR3 is CASSLERTDTQYF. The CDR3 DNA reads as TGTGCCAGCAGCTTGGAAAGGACAGATACGCAGTATTTT.

The chain links TRBV11-2 to TRBJ2-5, with 8 bases that match TRBD1. V was pared by 6 bases and J by 3 bases, with 6 bases of the junction left unmatched. Per germline, CDR1 SGHAT and CDR2 FQNNGV. CDR3 length: 14 amino acids. CDR3 DNA sequence: TGTGCCAGCAGTTTCAGGGGGCCGAAAGAGACCCAGTACTTC. Translating it yields CASSFRGPKETQYF.

The genes are TRBV30 and TRBJ2-2; a possible D gene is TRBD2 (6 bases). The V end was cut by 7 bases, the J end by 6 bases, with 9 bases between. CDR3 length: 11 residues. In germline, CDR1 is GTSNPN, CDR2 SVGIG (reference sequence). The CDR3 region has the DNA TGTGCCTTCCCGGGGGCCGGGGAGCTGTTTTTT. This translates into CAFPGAGELFF. The full variable domain, its missing parts supplied by reference TRBV30 and TRBJ2-2, is SQTIHQWPATLVQPVGSPLSLECTVEGTSNPNLYWYRQAAGRGLQLLFYSVGIGQISSEVPQNLSASRPQDRQFILSSKKLLLSDSGFYLCAFPGAGELFFGEGSRLTVL.

This sequence joins TRBV5-1 and TRBJ2-3; D is unclear. Trimming left V 0 bases short and J 2 bases short, with 7 bases between. This CDR3 comprises 14 residues. Germline assignment: CDR1 SGHRS and CDR2 YFSETQ. CDR3 protein: CASSLAQFTDTQYF. DNA for the CDR3: TGCGCCAGCAGCTTGGCCCAGTTCACAGATACGCAGTATTTT. Full variable domain (remainder filled in from reference TRBV5-1 and TRBJ2-3): KAGVTQTPRYLIKTRGQQVTLSCSPISGHRSVSWYQQTPGQGLQFLFEYFSETQRNKGNFPGRFSGRQFSNSRSEMNVSTLELGDSALYLCASSLAQFTDTQYFGPGTRLTVL.

The V and J genes are TRBV7-8 and TRBJ2-3, with 7 bases that match TRBD1. Germline V gives CDR1 SGHVS, CDR2 FQNEAQ. V lost 5 bases to trimming and J lost 4 bases; unmatched junction nucleotides: 12. The CDR3 spans 16 residues. CDR3 DNA: TGTGCCAGCAGCAAAAACCGGGACAGCACGGCAGATACGCAGTATTTT. Translating it yields CASSKNRDSTADTQYF.

The chain combines TRBV25-1 with TRBJ2-7; 7 bases map to TRBD2. The CDR3 is 16 amino acids. The germline gives CDR1 MGHDK, CDR2 SYGVNS. Losses at the gene ends were 0 bases for V and 1 base for J; bases not matched to a gene: 6. This chain's CDR3 is CASSEYRGERSYEQYF. The CDR3 nucleotides are TGTGCCAGCAGTGAATATCGGGGGGAACGGTCCTACGAGCAGTACTTC.

The genes are TRBV30 and TRBJ1-6, with 10 bases lining up with TRBD1. V dropped 3 bases and J dropped 14; count of bases not matched to a gene: 10. The CDR3 is made up of 14 amino acids. Per germline, CDR1 GTSNPN and CDR2 SVGIG (reference sequence). The CDR3 reads CAWRGDRGRQALHF. The CDR3 region has the DNA TGTGCCTGGAGAGGAGACAGGGGGCGTCAGGCCCTCCACTTT.

This rearrangement joins TRBV6-1 to TRBJ1-4; a weak D match, TRBD1 (6 bases). In germline, CDR1 is MNHNS, CDR2 SASEGT. The CDR3 consists of 14 residues. Trimming took off 1 base at V and 7 bases at J, with 10 bases between the two ends. The CDR3 reads CASSEDRVSEKLFF. The CDR3 DNA reads TGTGCCAGCAGTGAAGACAGGGTTAGTGAAAAACTGTTTTTT.

The chain combines TRBV19 with TRBJ1-1; TRBD1 aligns across 7 bases. Per the germline V gene, CDR1 is LNHDA and CDR2 is SQIVND (reference sequence). This CDR3 comprises 15 residues. After removal of 1 base from V and 10 bases from J, the junction contained 12 bases not matched to a gene. This chain's CDR3 is CASSIGLRQGLGAFF. CDR3 in DNA: TGTGCCAGTAGTATAGGCCTTAGACAGGGATTGGGAGCTTTCTTT.

This clone has more than one count but fewer than ten. This chain joins TRBV28 and TRBJ1-2; D is perhaps TRBD1 (5 bases). CDR3 length: 13 residues. The germline V gene encodes CDR1 MDHEN and CDR2 SYDVKM. Trimming took 6 bases from V and 4 from J, leaving 12 bases between them. CDR3 protein: CASRAGTLYGYTF. The CDR3, as DNA: TGTGCCAGCAGAGCCGGGACGCTCTATGGCTACACCTTC.

The chain carries TRBV5-1 and TRBJ2-1, with 12 positions matching TRBD2. The germline V gene encodes CDR1 SGHRS and CDR2 YFSETQ. The CDR3 contains 16 residues. Unmatched junction bases numbered 5, after V lost 1 base and J lost 6 bases. The CDR3 bases are TGCGCCAGCAGCTTGTCGACTAGCGGGAGAAGCAATGAGCAGTTCTTC. The encoded protein is CASSLSTSGRSNEQFF.

V gene TRBV7-3 combines with J gene TRBJ2-1; 10 bases align to TRBD2. The CDR3 totals 17 residues. Trimming took 5 bases from V and 5 from J; bases not matched to a gene: 12. In germline, CDR1 is SGHTA, CDR2 FQGTGA. In DNA, the CDR3 is TGTGCCAGCAGCCTCCTTCCGGGACTAGCGCCCAACAATGAGCAGTTCTTC. Encoded protein: CASSLLPGLAPNNEQFF.

This chain uses TRBV30 with TRBJ2-1; 7 bases fit TRBD2. Trimming cost V 3 bases and J 10 bases; bases outside gene matches: 12. CDR1 and CDR2 from the germline V gene are GTSNPN and SVGIG (reference sequence). The CDR3 has 14 residues. This CDR3 is CAWSLGGDLGEQFF. In DNA form, the CDR3 reads TGTGCCTGGAGCTTGGGGGGGGACTTAGGAGAGCAGTTCTTC.

The chain is built from TRBV27 and TRBJ1-1; 8 bases agree with TRBD1. The CDR3 contains 14 residues. CDR1 MNHEY and CDR2 SMNVEV come from the germline V gene (reference sequence). V was pared by 8 bases and J by 0 bases, with 5 bases of the junction left unmatched. CDR3 nucleotide sequence: TGTGCCAGCGGAAGGACAGGGATGAACACTGAAGCTTTCTTT. This sequence encodes CASGRTGMNTEAFF.

The chain is built from TRBV18 and TRBJ1-5; possibly TRBD1 for D (6 bases). The CDR3 totals 15 residues. The germline V gene encodes CDR1 KGHSH and CDR2 LQKENI. Between the trimmed V and J ends, which lost 3 bases and 1 base, there was a span of 10 bases. In DNA form, the CDR3 reads TGTGCCAGCTCACCCCTTGGACAGAGCAATCAGCCCCAGCATTTT. Translating it yields CASSPLGQSNQPQHF.

The chain recombines TRBV2 with TRBJ2-1, with 11 nucleotides matching TRBD2. Looked up from germline, CDR1 is SNHLY and CDR2 is FYNNEI. This CDR3 comprises 15 residues. Trimming removed 8 bases from V and 4 bases from J; junction bases left unmatched: 7. The CDR3 here is CASCPGLAAYNEQFF. CDR3 DNA: TGTGCCAGCTGTCCGGGACTAGCGGCATACAATGAGCAGTTCTTC.

The genes are TRBV7-8 and TRBJ1-5; D is possibly TRBD1 (5 bases). Trimming shortened V by 1 base and J by 7 bases, and 14 bases separated the two germline ends. There are 15 residues in the CDR3. Germline V lookup: CDR1 SGHVS, CDR2 FQNEAQ. The DNA of the CDR3 is TGTGCCAGCAGCTTAGGATGGGGCTGGGAACAGCCCCAGCATTTT. Its protein is CASSLGWGWEQPQHF.

J is TRBJ1-2 and V is TRBV6-4; 8 nucleotides match TRBD1. Germline CDR1 and CDR2: MRHNA and SNTAGT. With V trimmed by 5 bases and J by 4 bases, 9 bases remained unmatched. The length of the CDR3 is 15 residues. CDR3 in amino acids: CASSLGQGGLYGYTF. CDR3 coding DNA: TGTGCCAGCAGTCTCGGACAGGGAGGACTCTATGGCTACACCTTC.

The chain has TRBV5-4 and TRBJ1-2; TRBD1 might be the D (6 bases). CDR3 size: 15 residues. The V and J ends lost 4 bases and 1 base respectively, with 14 bases between them. In germline, CDR1 is SGHNT, CDR2 YYREEE (reference sequence). The CDR3: CASSLGEGVNYGYTF. CDR3 in DNA: TGTGCCAGCAGCCTTGGGGAGGGGGTTAACTATGGCTACACCTTC.

The chain joins TRBV15 to TRBJ1-1; 7 bases are a match to TRBD1. Germline V lookup: CDR1 LNHNV, CDR2 YYDKDF (reference sequence). The ends lost 0 bases at V and 1 base at J; junction bases unmatched: 5. The CDR3 runs to 16 residues. The CDR3 spells CATSRDLGTANTEAFF. In nucleotides, the CDR3 is TGTGCCACCAGCAGAGATCTAGGGACAGCGAACACTGAAGCTTTCTTT.

The chain uses TRBV5-4 and TRBJ1-1; TRBD1 is a possible D gene (5 bases). This CDR3 comprises 13 residues. Germline loops: CDR1 SGHNT, CDR2 YYREEE (reference sequence). V lost 1 base and J lost 5, with 9 bases in between. Here the CDR3 DNA reads TGTGCCAGCAGCTTGATTGGGGGAACTGAAGCTTTCTTT. As protein: CASSLIGGTEAFF.

J is TRBJ2-6 and V is TRBV7-3; no definite D call. This CDR3 spans 18 amino acids. Deletions cut 5 bases from V and 5 bases from J, with 22 bases between. Looked up from germline, CDR1 is SGHTA and CDR2 is FQGTGA. The CDR3 nucleotides read TGTGCCAGCAGCGGTCATTGGTACCCACAAAGTCGGGCCAACGTCCTGACTTTC. It is translated as CASSGHWYPQSRANVLTF.

This clone is labeled as large (0.1 to 1%). The same CDR3 can be traced to other DNA sequences in this sample. J is TRBJ1-5 and V is TRBV27, with D maybe TRBD1 (5 bases). Trimming stripped 6 bases from V and 3 bases from J, with 12 bases between. CDR1 and CDR2 (germline): MNHEY, SMNVEV (reference sequence). The CDR3 is made up of 14 amino acids. CDR3 in DNA: TGTGCCAGCAGCCCGGGGGGGACCAATCAGCCCCAGCATTTT. It is translated as CASSPGGTNQPQHF.

This clone has just one count. The chain joins TRBV4-2 to TRBJ1-3; tentative D call: TRBD1 (6 bases). The V gene lost 10 bases and the J gene lost 0 bases, with 19 bases spanning the gap. The CDR3 covers 16 residues. CDR1 and CDR2 from the germline V gene are LGHNA and YNFKEQ. CDR3 residues: CATGGSRGYSGNTIYF. The CDR3 DNA reads TGTGCCACCGGGGGCAGCAGGGGATACTCTGGAAACACCATATATTTT.

This chain joins TRBV7-9 and TRBJ2-1, with 11 positions matching TRBD2. The CDR3 is 16 residues long. J lost 2 bases, V lost 0 bases, and 0 bases had no gene match. CDR1 and CDR2 (germline): SEHNR, FQNEAQ (reference sequence). DNA for the CDR3: TGTGCCAGCAGCTTAGCACTAGCGGGAGCCTACAATGAGCAGTTCTTC. This encodes CASSLALAGAYNEQFF.

The CDR3 loop is CSVVKATMNTEAFF. The CDR3 DNA reads as TGCAGCGTTGTAAAGGCGACTATGAACACTGAAGCTTTCTTT. The chain joins TRBV29-1 to TRBJ1-1; D remains ambiguous. The CDR3 has 14 amino acids. Germline V lookup: CDR1 SQVTM, CDR2 ANQGSEA. The V end lost 4 bases, the J end lost 0 bases, and 12 bases lay between the germline ends.

The V gene is TRBV18, the J gene TRBJ2-1, with D tentatively TRBD1 or TRBD2 (5 bases each). The CDR3 length is 14 residues. Trimming removed 3 bases at V and 8 bases at J, with 14 bases between. Per the germline V gene, CDR1 is KGHSH and CDR2 is LQKENI. The CDR3 reads CASSPRDGEYEQFF. The CDR3 coding sequence is TGTGCCAGCTCACCCCGGGACGGTGAGTATGAGCAGTTCTTC.

The chain employs TRBV28 and TRBJ2-4; D is uncertain. Germline V gene lookup returns CDR1 MDHEN and CDR2 SYDVKM. This CDR3 comprises 16 residues. Between the trimmed V and J ends, which lost 5 bases and 4 bases, there was a span of 18 bases. DNA of the CDR3: TGTGCCAGCAGTCCACTCACAAGCGCCGCTAAAAACATTCAGTACTTC. This codes for CASSPLTSAAKNIQYF.